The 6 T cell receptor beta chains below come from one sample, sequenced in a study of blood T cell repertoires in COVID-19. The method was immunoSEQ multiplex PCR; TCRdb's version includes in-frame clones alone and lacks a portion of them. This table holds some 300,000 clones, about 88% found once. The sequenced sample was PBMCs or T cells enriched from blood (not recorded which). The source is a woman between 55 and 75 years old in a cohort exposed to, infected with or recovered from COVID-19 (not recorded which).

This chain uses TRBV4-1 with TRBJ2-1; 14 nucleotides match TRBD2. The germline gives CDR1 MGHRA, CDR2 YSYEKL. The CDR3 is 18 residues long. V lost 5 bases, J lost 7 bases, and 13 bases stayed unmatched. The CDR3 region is CASSSHGTSGSRINEQFF. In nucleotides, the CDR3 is TGCGCCAGCAGCTCCCATGGGACTAGCGGGAGTAGGATAAATGAGCAGTTCTTC.

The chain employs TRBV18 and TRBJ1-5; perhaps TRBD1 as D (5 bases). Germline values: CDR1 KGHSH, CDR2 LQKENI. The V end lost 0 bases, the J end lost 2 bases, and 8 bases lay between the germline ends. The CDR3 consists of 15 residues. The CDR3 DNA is TGTGCCAGCTCACCACCGGGGGGACGCAATCAGCCCCAGCATTTT. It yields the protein CASSPPGGRNQPQHF.

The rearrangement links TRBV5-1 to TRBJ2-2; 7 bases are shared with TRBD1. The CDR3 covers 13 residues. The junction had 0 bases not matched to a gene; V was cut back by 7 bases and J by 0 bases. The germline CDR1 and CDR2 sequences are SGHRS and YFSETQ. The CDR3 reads CASGTANTGELFF. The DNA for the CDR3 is TGCGCCAGCGGGACAGCGAACACCGGGGAGCTGTTTTTT.

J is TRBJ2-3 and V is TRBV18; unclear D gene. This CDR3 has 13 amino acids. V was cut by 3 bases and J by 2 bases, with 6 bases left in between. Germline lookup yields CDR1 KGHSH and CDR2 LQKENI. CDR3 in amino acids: CASSPLVTDTQYF. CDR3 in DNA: TGTGCCAGCTCACCTCTAGTCACAGATACGCAGTATTTT.

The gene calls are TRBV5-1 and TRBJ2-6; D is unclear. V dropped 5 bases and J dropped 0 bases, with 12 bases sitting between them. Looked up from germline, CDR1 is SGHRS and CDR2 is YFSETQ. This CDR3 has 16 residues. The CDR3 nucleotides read TGCGCCAGCAGGTTATACGGTAGCTCTGGGGCCAACGTCCTGACTTTC. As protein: CASRLYGSSGANVLTF.

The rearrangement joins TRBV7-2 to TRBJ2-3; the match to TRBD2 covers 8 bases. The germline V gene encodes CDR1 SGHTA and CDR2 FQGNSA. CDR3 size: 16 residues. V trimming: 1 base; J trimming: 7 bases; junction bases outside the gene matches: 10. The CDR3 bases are TGTGCCAGCAGCTTAGATCTGTCTAGCGGGCTCAATACGCAGTATTTT. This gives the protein CASSLDLSSGLNTQYF.